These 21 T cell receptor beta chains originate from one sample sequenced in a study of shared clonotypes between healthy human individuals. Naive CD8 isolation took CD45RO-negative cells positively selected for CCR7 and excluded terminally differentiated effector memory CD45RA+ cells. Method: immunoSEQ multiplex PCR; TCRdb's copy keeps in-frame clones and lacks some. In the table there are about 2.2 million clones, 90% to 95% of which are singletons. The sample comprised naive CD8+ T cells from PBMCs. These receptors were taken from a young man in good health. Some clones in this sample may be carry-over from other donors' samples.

CDR3 loop: CASRVANTGELFF. The DNA for the CDR3 is TGTGCCAGTAGGGTTGCGAACACCGGGGAGCTGTTTTTT. The genes are TRBV19 and TRBJ2-2; D is unresolved. This CDR3 comprises 13 residues. Trimming took 6 bases from V and 0 from J, leaving 5 bases between them. Germline assignment: CDR1 LNHDA and CDR2 SQIVND (reference sequence).

CDR3 sequence: CASSYSASGVGEQYF. The CDR3 DNA is TGTGCCAGCAGTTACTCGGCTAGCGGGGTGGGGGAGCAGTACTTC. The J gene is TRBJ2-7, the V gene TRBV6-6, with 9 bases fitting TRBD2. The germline CDR1 and CDR2 sequences are MNHNY and SVGAGI (reference sequence). The V and J ends lost 0 bases and 7 bases, in that order; junction bases with no gene match: 7. The CDR3 sequence is 15 residues long.

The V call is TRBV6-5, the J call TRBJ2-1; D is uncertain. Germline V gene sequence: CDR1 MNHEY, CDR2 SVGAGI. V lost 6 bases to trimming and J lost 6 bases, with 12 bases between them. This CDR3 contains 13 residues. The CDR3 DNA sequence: TGTGCCAGCAGCCACGCCGTTGGCAATGAGCAGTTCTTC. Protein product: CASSHAVGNEQFF.

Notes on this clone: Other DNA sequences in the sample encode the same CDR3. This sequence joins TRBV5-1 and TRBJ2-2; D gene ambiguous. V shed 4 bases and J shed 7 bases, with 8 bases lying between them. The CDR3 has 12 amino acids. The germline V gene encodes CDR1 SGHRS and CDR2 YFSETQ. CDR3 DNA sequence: TGCGCCAGCAGCCCGGAAGGCGGGGAGCTGTTTTTT. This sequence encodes CASSPEGGELFF.

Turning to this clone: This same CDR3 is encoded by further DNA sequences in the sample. The CDR3 DNA reads as TGTGCCAGCAGCTCCGTGGGGGGCGACCAGCCCCAGCATTTT. The encoded protein is CASSSVGGDQPQHF. V gene TRBV7-9 combines with J gene TRBJ1-5; possible D gene TRBD1, 6 bases. The V and J ends lost 4 bases and 7 bases respectively, with 14 bases between them. This CDR3 is built from 14 residues. Looked up from germline, CDR1 is SEHNR and CDR2 is FQNEAQ (reference sequence).

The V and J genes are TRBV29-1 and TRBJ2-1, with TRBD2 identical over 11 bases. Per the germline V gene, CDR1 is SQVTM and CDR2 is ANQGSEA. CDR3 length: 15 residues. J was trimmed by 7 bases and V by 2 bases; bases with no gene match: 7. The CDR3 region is CSVEFQASGGNEQFF. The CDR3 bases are TGCAGCGTTGAATTCCAGGCTAGCGGGGGGAATGAGCAGTTCTTC.

The CDR3 coding sequence is TGCGCCAGCAGCTTGGCCCCGGACAGGGCGTACGAGCAGTACTTC. Encoded protein: CASSLAPDRAYEQYF. V is TRBV5-1 and J is TRBJ2-7; TRBD1 matches 8 bases. The trim removed 0 bases at V and 4 bases at J, leaving 6 bases unmatched. The CDR3 is made up of 15 amino acids. Germline loops: CDR1 SGHRS, CDR2 YFSETQ.

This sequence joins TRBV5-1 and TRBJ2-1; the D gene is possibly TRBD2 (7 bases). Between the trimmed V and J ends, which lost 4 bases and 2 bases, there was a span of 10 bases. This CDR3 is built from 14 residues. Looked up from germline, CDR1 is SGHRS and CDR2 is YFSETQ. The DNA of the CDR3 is TGCGCCAGCAGCCCGGGGGGCGCCTACAATGAGCAGTTCTTC. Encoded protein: CASSPGGAYNEQFF.

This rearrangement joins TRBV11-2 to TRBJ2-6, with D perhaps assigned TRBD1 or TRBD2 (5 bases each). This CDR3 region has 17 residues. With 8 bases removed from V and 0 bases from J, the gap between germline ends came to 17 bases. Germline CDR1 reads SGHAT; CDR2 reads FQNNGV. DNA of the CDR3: TGTGCCAGCTTCTTGGGGCGGGCAGCCTCTGGGGCCAACGTCCTGACTTTC. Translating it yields CASFLGRAASGANVLTF. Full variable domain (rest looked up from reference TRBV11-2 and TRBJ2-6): EAGVAQSPRYKIIEKRQSVAFWCNPISGHATLYWYQQILGQGPKLLIQFQNNGVVDDSQLPKDRFSAERLKGVDSTLKIQPAKLEDSAVYLCASFLGRAASGANVLTFGAGSRLTVL.

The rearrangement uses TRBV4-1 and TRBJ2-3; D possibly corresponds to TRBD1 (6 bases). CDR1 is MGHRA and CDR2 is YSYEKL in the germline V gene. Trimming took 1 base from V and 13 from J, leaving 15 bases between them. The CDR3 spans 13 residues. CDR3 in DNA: TGCGCCAGCAGCCAAGCTGGGACAAGCCCAGAGTATTTT. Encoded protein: CASSQAGTSPEYF.

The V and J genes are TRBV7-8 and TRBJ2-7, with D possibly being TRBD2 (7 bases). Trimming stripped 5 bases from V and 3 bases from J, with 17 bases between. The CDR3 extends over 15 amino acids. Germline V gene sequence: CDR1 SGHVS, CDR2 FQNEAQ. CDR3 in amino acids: CASSGGLAEHYEQYF. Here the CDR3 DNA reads TGTGCCAGCAGCGGGGGGCTAGCGGAGCACTACGAGCAGTACTTC.

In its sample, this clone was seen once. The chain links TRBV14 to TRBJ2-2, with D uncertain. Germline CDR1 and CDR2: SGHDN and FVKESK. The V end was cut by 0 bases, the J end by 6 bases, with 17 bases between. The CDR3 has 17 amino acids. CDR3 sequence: CASSQEIGSPFPGELFF. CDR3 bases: TGTGCCAGCAGCCAAGAAATTGGTAGCCCCTTCCCCGGGGAGCTGTTTTTT.

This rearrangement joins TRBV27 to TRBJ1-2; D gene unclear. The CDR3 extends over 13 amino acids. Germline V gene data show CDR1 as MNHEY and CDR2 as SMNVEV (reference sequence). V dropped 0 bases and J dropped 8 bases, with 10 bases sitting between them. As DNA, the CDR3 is TGTGCCAGCAGTTTATCTGTGAGGGCCGGCTACACCTTC. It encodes CASSLSVRAGYTF.

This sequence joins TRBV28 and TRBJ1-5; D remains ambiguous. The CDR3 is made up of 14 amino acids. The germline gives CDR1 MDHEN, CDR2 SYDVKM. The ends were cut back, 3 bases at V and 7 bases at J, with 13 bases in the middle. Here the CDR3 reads CASSFVRANQPQHF. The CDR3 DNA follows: TGTGCCAGCAGTTTCGTTCGGGCCAACCAGCCCCAGCATTTT.

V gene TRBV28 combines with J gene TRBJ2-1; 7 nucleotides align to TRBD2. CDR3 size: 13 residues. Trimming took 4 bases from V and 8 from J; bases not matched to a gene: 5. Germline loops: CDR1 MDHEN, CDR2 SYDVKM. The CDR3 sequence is CASSWTSIYEQFF. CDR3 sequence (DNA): TGTGCCAGCAGTTGGACTAGTATCTATGAGCAGTTCTTC. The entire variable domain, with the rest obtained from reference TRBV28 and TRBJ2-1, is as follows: DVKVTQSSRYLVKRTGEKVFLECVQDMDHENMFWYRQDPGLGLRLIYFSYDVKMKEKGDIPEGYSVSREKKERFSLILESASTNQTSMYLCASSWTSIYEQFFGPGTRLTVL.

CDR3: CSDRRLAGHEQYF. CDR3 nucleotide sequence: TGCAGCGACCGCCGACTAGCGGGCCACGAGCAGTACTTC. V is TRBV29-1 and J is TRBJ2-7; 10 bases are a match to TRBD2. Germline trimming cut 7 bases from V and 5 bases from J; bases unmatched to any gene: 8. The CDR3 runs 13 residues. Germline lookup yields CDR1 SQVTM and CDR2 ANQGSEA.

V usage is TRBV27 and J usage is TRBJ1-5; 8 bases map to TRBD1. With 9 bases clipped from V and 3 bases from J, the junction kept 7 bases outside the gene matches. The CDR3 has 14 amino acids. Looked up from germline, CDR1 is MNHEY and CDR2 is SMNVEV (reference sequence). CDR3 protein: CASRTTGVNQPQHF. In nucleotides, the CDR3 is TGTGCCAGTCGGACGACAGGGGTCAATCAGCCCCAGCATTTT.

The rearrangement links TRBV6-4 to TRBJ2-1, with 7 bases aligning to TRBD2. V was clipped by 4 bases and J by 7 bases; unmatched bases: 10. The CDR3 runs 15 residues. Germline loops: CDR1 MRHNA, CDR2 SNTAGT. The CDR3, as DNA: TGTGCCAGCAGTGTAGGGGAGGGAGTAGGGAATGAGCAGTTCTTC. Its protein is CASSVGEGVGNEQFF.

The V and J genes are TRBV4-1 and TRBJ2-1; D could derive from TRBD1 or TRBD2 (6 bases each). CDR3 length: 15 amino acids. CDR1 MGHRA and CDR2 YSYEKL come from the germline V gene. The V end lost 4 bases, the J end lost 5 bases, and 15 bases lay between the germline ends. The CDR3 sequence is CASSLGGGDNNEQFF. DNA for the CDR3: TGCGCCAGCAGCCTTGGAGGGGGAGATAACAATGAGCAGTTCTTC.

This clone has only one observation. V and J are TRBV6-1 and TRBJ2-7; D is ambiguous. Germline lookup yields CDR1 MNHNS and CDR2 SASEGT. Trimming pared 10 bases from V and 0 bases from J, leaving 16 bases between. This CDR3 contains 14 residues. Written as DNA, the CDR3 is TGTGCCACCTTTGGCCGTACAAGCTCCTACGAGCAGTACTTC. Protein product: CATFGRTSSYEQYF.

This CDR3 is CASSLLRQGGADTDTQYF. In DNA form, the CDR3 reads TGTGCCAGCAGTTTACTACGCCAGGGCGGGGCAGACACAGATACGCAGTATTTT. The genes are TRBV28 and TRBJ2-3; D may be TRBD2 (6 bases). The CDR3 is made up of 18 amino acids. V was trimmed by 2 bases and J by 2 bases, leaving 20 bases between them. Germline CDR1 MDHEN, CDR2 SYDVKM. The full variable domain, rest sourced from reference TRBV28 and TRBJ2-3, is DVKVTQSSRYLVKRTGEKVFLECVQDMDHENMFWYRQDPGLGLRLIYFSYDVKMKEKGDIPEGYSVSREKKERFSLILESASTNQTSMYLCASSLLRQGGADTDTQYFGPGTRLTVL.